This TCR beta chain comes out of a study of CD8 T cells in ankylosing spondylitis. Study outcomes and limitations: Reports say disease-linked clones showed up significantly more in matched ankylosing spondylitis synovial fluid. Characteristic of ankylosing spondylitis blood, it appeared, was a TCR beta motif comprising roughly eight highly homologous variants. Relatively scarce in peripheral blood, disease-linked clones were CD8+.

As to this clonotype: Its matching antigen is unknown.

A quantitative 5'-RACE method, one with molecular barcodes, was used to make TCR beta libraries. TCRdb re-derived calls from the 5' RACE reads in MiXCR, one entry per CDR3 protein. The profile covers some 130,000 distinct CDR3 sequences, with approximately 7.4% appearing a single time and around 12% taken by the ten largest. CDR3 length: 15 residues. V shed 8 bases and J shed 1 base, with 17 bases lying between them. From germline, CDR1 is KGHSH and CDR2 LQKENI. This TCR was sampled from a female donor with ankylosing spondylitis or in good health (not recorded which). The chain couples TRBV18 to TRBJ2-5; D may be TRBD2 (6 bases). Sequenced: blood, either unsorted or a sorted T cell fraction (not recorded which). The CDR3 DNA sequence: TGTGCCAGCGCCGATCAGTCCGGGAGCCAAGAGACCCAGTACTTC. It is translated as CASADQSGSQETQYF.